This TCR beta chain stems from a study of beta chain features in type 1 diabetes. Heparinised blood was drawn once per donor, averaging around 120 mL. Sorting of CD4+ naive, central memory, regulatory and stem cell-like memory cells was performed via CD45RO/CCR7/CD25/CD127/CD95/CD27. Trimming pared 6 bases from V and 10 bases from J, leaving 23 bases between. This CDR3 is 15 amino acids long. Per germline, CDR1 SGHRS and CDR2 YFSETQ. In the case of this clone: Its specificity is unknown.

Expressed TCRB transcripts got sequenced, as all isolated RNA was reverse transcribed. Naive, central memory and regulatory T cell samples produced a mean of approximately 4 million reads. Profiled with immunoSEQ multiplex PCR; TCRdb holds only in-frame clones, not every one. In the table there are hundreds of thousands of clones, about 14% of which are singletons. Whole-study results and caveats: TCRB repertoires of naive, central memory and Treg cells appeared more similar among patients than among healthy donors.

The source material was naive CD4+ T cells from blood. This TCR was sampled from a man between 18 and 35 years old in good health. This chain connects TRBV5-1 to TRBJ2-1; D is perhaps TRBD1 or TRBD2 (6 bases each). CDR3 residues: CASTSGAGLGDEQFF. As DNA, the CDR3 is TGCGCCAGCACCTCAGGGGCGGGGCTCGGCGACGAGCAGTTCTTC.